This T cell receptor beta chain is drawn from a study of T cells in Graves' hyperthyroidism and ophthalmopathy. At the level of the study: Blood was drawn when the patient was first diagnosed and still untreated.

Germline loops: CDR1 SEHNR, CDR2 FQNEAQ (reference sequence). CDR3 length: 13 amino acids. Trimming removed 1 base from V and 4 bases from J, with 6 bases in between. This clonotype was observed many times. The investigators amplified TCR beta CDR3 regions from RNA transcripts. Initially, a first-round RT-PCR of the TCR CDR3 employed the HTBI primer set. TCRdb reanalysed the multiplex PCR reads using MiXCR and keeps one entry per CDR3 protein. The sample lists under 350,000 distinct CDR3 sequences, roughly 13% occurring once. V is TRBV7-9 and J is TRBJ2-3; D unresolved. This receptor was identified in a woman in her forties with Graves' hyperthyroidism. Sequencing input: blood. CDR3 in DNA: TGTGCCAGCAGCTTAGTGGTTCCAGATACGCAGTATTTT. Amino acids: CASSLVVPDTQYF.